The clone carrying this T cell receptor beta chain was observed at least ten times. This sample is part of a study of T cells in Graves' hyperthyroidism and ophthalmopathy. What was amplified from RNA transcripts were TCR beta CDR3 regions. A first-round RT-PCR of the TCR CDR3 used the HTBI primer set. TCRdb used MiXCR to reprocess the multiplex PCR reads, holding one entry per CDR3 protein. The sample lists hundreds of thousands of distinct CDR3 sequences, around 13% occurring once. The germline V gene has CDR1 SGHTA and CDR2 FQGNSA. This CDR3 is 12 amino acids long. The germline V and J ends were trimmed by 2 bases and 5 bases, with 7 bases remaining between them.

The TCR comes from a woman under 30 with Graves' hyperthyroidism. This chain uses TRBV7-2 with TRBJ2-7, with D unclear. The sequenced sample was blood. The CDR3 DNA follows: TGTGCCAGCAGCTTACTGGGGAACGAGCAGTACTTC. Translating gives CASSLLGNEQYF.